The sequence of this TCR beta chain was determined in a study of cytomegalovirus exposure and HLA in healthy donors. Study-wide points: Some V segments, including TRBV6-2 and TRBV6-3, were excluded as indistinguishable. For TCR beta chains, V- and J-gene trimming was later linked to a missense DCLRE1C variant. In a later analysis, DRB1 alleles had the most associated TCRs; HLA-C alleles the fewest.

Regarding this clone: The target antigen is unknown.

This CDR3 contains 17 residues. Unmatched junction bases numbered 16, after V lost 4 bases and J lost 7 bases. The germline gives CDR1 SGHVS, CDR2 FQNEAQ. Both 60 Vbeta primers and 13 Jbeta primers went into the PCR. Data came from immunoSEQ multiplex PCR; TCRdb stores just in-frame clones and leaves some out. The table has some 140,000 clones, under 80% seen once. This clonotype was sampled from a woman between 50 and 59 years old in good health and CMV-seropositive. The sample comprised PBMCs. The chain uses TRBV7-8 and TRBJ1-2; the match to TRBD1 covers 9 bases. CDR3: CASSYGFPQQGARGYTF. CDR3 coding DNA: TGTGCCAGCAGCTACGGATTCCCCCAACAGGGGGCGCGTGGCTACACCTTC.